This T cell receptor (beta chain) was documented in a study of PD-1 blockade in mismatch repair-deficient tumors. About the research overall: Patients had around 11 mismatch repair-deficient cancer types, all previously treated and progressing. Overall study results and limits: Tumor-resident clones, often absent from pretreatment blood, expanded after pembrolizumab and then contracted.

As to this clone: Its target is unknown.

This table comes from immunoSEQ multiplex PCR, and its TCRdb copy is limited to in-frame clones, with some not included. This sample has around 38,000 clones, with 75% to 85% found just once. Three pembrolizumab responders had their TCRs sequenced. This receptor was taken from an adult with mismatch repair-deficient cancer. The material sequenced was peripheral blood, taken 4 weeks after starting pembrolizumab.

As DNA, the CDR3 is TGTGCCAGCAGCGCAGACTCGGAGGCGGATGAGCAGTTCTTC. It specifies CASSADSEADEQFF. The gene calls are TRBV7-2 and TRBJ2-1; tentatively, D is TRBD2 (5 bases). The CDR3 is 14 amino acids. Looked up from germline, CDR1 is SGHTA and CDR2 is FQGNSA. The V end was cut by 5 bases, the J end by 8 bases, with 16 bases between.